The text below deals with one T cell receptor (beta chain). Its specificity is not known. Both 60 Vbeta primers and 13 Jbeta primers went into the PCR. TCRdb's copy holds only in-frame clones and misses some; the assay was immunoSEQ multiplex PCR. The table shows over 150,000 clones, with roughly 88% occurring only once. The data derive from a study of cytomegalovirus exposure and HLA in healthy donors. Study as a whole: Within the Caucasian-associated ancestry cluster were around 81% of the roughly 400 genotyped donors. Points from the study as a whole: According to a later analysis, most TCR beta chains associated with CMV appeared HLA-restricted. Confirmation in vitro established that a few CMV-associated chains were specific for CMV antigens.

The TCR comes from a boy aged 2 to 10 in good health and CMV-seronegative. The sample comprised PBMCs.

CDR3 in amino acids: CSAQGPFNEKLFF. The CDR3 DNA reads TGCAGCGCCCAGGGGCCCTTTAATGAAAAACTGTTTTTT. The J gene is TRBJ1-4, the V gene TRBV29-1, with a possible D match to TRBD1 (6 bases). Germline V gives CDR1 SQVTM, CDR2 ANQGSEA. The CDR3 has 13 residues. The V and J ends lost 7 bases and 4 bases respectively, with 13 bases between them.